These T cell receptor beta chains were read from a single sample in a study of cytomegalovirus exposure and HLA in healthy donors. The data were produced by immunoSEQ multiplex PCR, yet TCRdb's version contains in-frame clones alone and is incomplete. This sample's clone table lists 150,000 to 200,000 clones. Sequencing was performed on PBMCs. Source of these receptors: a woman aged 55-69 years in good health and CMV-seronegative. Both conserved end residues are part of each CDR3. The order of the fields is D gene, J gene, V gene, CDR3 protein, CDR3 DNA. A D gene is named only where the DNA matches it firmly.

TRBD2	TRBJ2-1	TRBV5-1	CASSLTSGGAYNEQFF	TGCGCCAGCAGCCTGACTAGCGGGGGGGCCTACAATGAGCAGTTCTTC
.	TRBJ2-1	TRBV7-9	CASSLRGNEQFF	TGTGCCAGCAGCTTAAGGGGGAATGAGCAGTTCTTC
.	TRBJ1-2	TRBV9	CASSVGLLFPPTF	TGTGCCAGCAGCGTAGGACTGCTTTTCCCCCCCACCTTC
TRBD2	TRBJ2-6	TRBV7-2	CASSSSGGAGANVLTF	TGTGCCAGCAGCTCCTCCGGGGGGGCTGGGGCCAACGTCCTGACTTTC
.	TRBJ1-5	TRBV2	CASRGVRDSNQPQHF	TGTGCCAGCAGAGGAGTCAGGGATAGCAATCAGCCCCAGCATTTT
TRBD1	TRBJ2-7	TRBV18	CASSGQGGEQYF	TGTGCCAGCTCAGGACAGGGTGGCGAGCAGTACTTC
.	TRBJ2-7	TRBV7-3	CASTLSIIVPVGEQYF	TGTGCCAGCACCCTAAGCATCATCGTTCCCGTTGGCGAGCAGTACTTC
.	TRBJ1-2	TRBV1	CTIGTVSNYGYTF	TGCACCATCGGGACAGTTTCTAACTATGGCTACACCTTC
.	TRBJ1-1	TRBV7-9	CASGHTEAFF	TGTGCCAGCGGCCACACTGAAGCTTTCTTT
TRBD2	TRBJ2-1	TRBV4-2	CASSLTSGGDNEQFF	TGTGCCAGCAGCCTAACTAGCGGGGGCGACAATGAGCAGTTCTTC
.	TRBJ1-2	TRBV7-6	CASSSGPNYGYTF	TGTGCCAGCAGCTCAGGGCCGAACTATGGCTACACCTTC
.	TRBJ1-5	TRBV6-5	CASSYSIGQPQHF	TGTGCCAGCAGTTACTCGATCGGTCAGCCCCAGCATTTT
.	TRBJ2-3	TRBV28	CASSTYGGTTDTQYF	TGTGCCAGCAGCACCTACGGGGGAACCACAGATACGCAGTATTTT